The source of this T cell receptor (beta chain) is a study of CD8 T cells in ankylosing spondylitis. Study-level findings and limits: Disease-associated clonotypes exhibited CD8+ identity and were relatively infrequent in peripheral blood. In ankylosing spondylitis patients, matched synovial fluid reportedly showed significant enrichment of disease-linked clones.

In its sample, this clonotype was seen many times. Its antigen is still unknown. TCRdb reprocessed the 5' RACE reads with MiXCR, giving one entry per CDR3 protein. The sample records under 250,000 distinct CDR3 sequences, about 10% being singletons. Germline CDR1 reads KGHSH; CDR2 reads LQKENI. The trim removed 3 bases at V and 2 bases at J, leaving 9 bases unmatched. This CDR3 has 17 residues. This clonotype originated in a male donor with ankylosing spondylitis or in good health (not recorded which). This chain connects TRBV18 to TRBJ2-2, with TRBD2 matching 7 bases. The specimen sequenced was blood, either unsorted or a sorted T cell fraction (not recorded which). This CDR3 reads CASSPQVGGTNTGELFF. The CDR3, as DNA: TGTGCCAGCTCACCTCAGGTCGGGGGGACCAACACCGGGGAGCTGTTTTTT.